The next 30 T cell receptor beta chains were all read from a single sample in a study of shared clonotypes between healthy human individuals. CD45RO-negative, CCR7-selected cells formed the naive CD8 fraction, which excluded terminally differentiated effector memory CD45RA+ cells. Data came from immunoSEQ multiplex PCR; TCRdb stores just in-frame clones and leaves some out. The sample records about 2,100,000 clones, 85% to 95% being singletons. The specimen sequenced was naive CD8+ T cells from PBMCs. The receptors derive from a man aged 18 to 30 in good health. Some clones in this sample may be carry-over from other donors' samples.

The chain uses TRBV27 and TRBJ2-1; 7 bases are a match to TRBD2. Per the germline V gene, CDR1 is MNHEY and CDR2 is SMNVEV (reference sequence). The CDR3 spans 16 residues. With V trimmed by 1 base and J by 8 bases, 11 bases remained unmatched. CDR3 DNA sequence: TGTGCCAGCAGTTTATTTGGCGGGAGCGGAGGTGATGAGCAGTTCTTC. Protein sequence: CASSLFGGSGGDEQFF.

The rearrangement uses TRBV4-1 and TRBJ2-5; D gene uncertain. Germline values: CDR1 MGHRA, CDR2 YSYEKL. This CDR3 has 14 amino acids. The V and J ends lost 1 base and 3 bases respectively, with 9 bases between them. CDR3 amino acids: CASSQVGSEETQYF. The CDR3 nucleotides read TGCGCCAGCAGCCAAGTGGGGTCAGAAGAGACCCAGTACTTC.

This rearrangement joins TRBV6-1 to TRBJ1-2, with 7 bases that match TRBD1. The V gene end was trimmed by 1 base and the J gene end by 8 bases; junction bases not matched to a gene: 4. Looked up from germline, CDR1 is MNHNS and CDR2 is SASEGT. This CDR3 contains 13 residues. CDR3 sequence reads: CASSEGLTGGYTF. The CDR3 DNA is TGTGCCAGCAGTGAAGGGCTGACAGGGGGCTACACCTTC.

V and J are TRBV23-1 and TRBJ2-7; 8 nucleotides line up with TRBD1. TRBV23-1 is treated as an ORF (open reading frame) with a function not yet certain. V lost 6 bases to trimming and J lost 0 bases; unmatched junction nucleotides: 7. This CDR3 has 15 amino acids. The CDR3 nucleotides read TGCGCCAGCAGACATACAGGGGGAAGCTCCTACGAGCAGTACTTC. Its protein is CASRHTGGSSYEQYF.

CDR3 in DNA: TGTGCCAGCAGCTTAGGACAGGGGGTTTCAACAGATACGCAGTATTTT. The encoded protein is CASSLGQGVSTDTQYF. This rearrangement joins TRBV5-4 to TRBJ2-3, with 10 positions matching TRBD1. Trimming at V came to 2 bases and at J to 3 bases, leaving 6 bases not matched to a gene. This CDR3 region has 16 residues. The germline gives CDR1 SGHNT, CDR2 YYREEE (reference sequence). Full variable domain (outside the CDR3, taken from reference TRBV5-4 and TRBJ2-3): ETGVTQSPTHLIKTRGQQVTLRCSSQSGHNTVSWYQQALGQGPQFIFQYYREEENGRGNFPPRFSGLQFPNYSSELNVNALELDDSALYLCASSLGQGVSTDTQYFGPGTRLTVL.

This clone appeared a single time. V gene TRBV7-9 combines with J gene TRBJ1-1; 12 bases fit TRBD1. In germline, CDR1 is SEHNR, CDR2 FQNEAQ (reference sequence). J was trimmed by 6 bases and V by 6 bases; bases with no gene match: 14. The CDR3 has 17 residues. The CDR3 region has the DNA TGTGCCAGCAGTTTCCCCCGGGACAGGGGGCAGGGCCCTGAAGCTTTCTTT. Translating gives CASSFPRDRGQGPEAFF. The full variable domain, in which reference TRBV7-9 and TRBJ1-1 provide the parts outside the CDR3, is DTGVSQNPRHKITKRGQNVTFRCDPISEHNRLYWYRQTLGQGPEFLTYFQNEAQLEKSRLLSDRFSAERPKGSFSTLEIQRTEQGDSAMYLCASSFPRDRGQGPEAFFGQGTRLTVV.

The chain links TRBV21-1 to TRBJ1-1; TRBD1 is the table's D call and was not checked against the DNA. TRBV21-1 is termed a pseudogene. This CDR3 region has 15 residues. The CDR3 protein is CASSASGTAAGEAFF. Written as DNA, the CDR3 is TGTGCCAGCAGCGCCTCGGGGACAGCTGCAGGTGAAGCTTTCTTT.

This sequence joins TRBV19 and TRBJ1-5; D may be TRBD1 (6 bases). This CDR3 has 15 residues. V shed 10 bases and J shed 8 bases, with 24 bases lying between them. CDR1 is LNHDA and CDR2 is SQIVND in the germline V gene (reference sequence). This CDR3 reads CATSIPGGARKPQHF. In nucleotides, the CDR3 is TGTGCCACCTCAATCCCGGGGGGGGCGCGTAAGCCCCAGCATTTT.

The rearrangement links TRBV28 to TRBJ2-3; 11 bases match TRBD2. Germline V gene lookup returns CDR1 MDHEN and CDR2 SYDVKM. This CDR3 has 16 amino acids. After removal of 10 bases from V and 4 bases from J, the junction contained 13 bases not matched to a gene. The CDR3 region has the DNA TGTGCCACCCTTAGCCTAGCGGGAGGTTGGGCAGATACGCAGTATTTT. This gives the protein CATLSLAGGWADTQYF.

The chain has TRBV28 and TRBJ2-7; 7 nucleotides agree with TRBD1. Germline V CDR1 and CDR2: MDHEN, SYDVKM. This CDR3 comprises 14 residues. V trimming: 7 bases; J trimming: 0 bases; junction bases outside the gene matches: 6. This CDR3 reads CASTKTGSSYEQYF. The CDR3 DNA sequence: TGTGCCAGCACCAAGACAGGGAGCTCCTACGAGCAGTACTTC.

The rearrangement uses TRBV7-9 and TRBJ1-2; perhaps TRBD1 as D (6 bases). V was cut by 5 bases and J by 5 bases, with 21 bases left in between. This CDR3 has 16 residues. The germline V gene encodes CDR1 SEHNR and CDR2 FQNEAQ (reference sequence). CDR3 in DNA: TGTGCCAGCAGCCTTCGCGAGGGACAAGGGCTATATGGCTACACCTTC. Translation: CASSLREGQGLYGYTF. The entire variable domain, with the rest obtained from reference TRBV7-9 and TRBJ1-2, is as follows: DTGVSQNPRHKITKRGQNVTFRCDPISEHNRLYWYRQTLGQGPEFLTYFQNEAQLEKSRLLSDRFSAERPKGSFSTLEIQRTEQGDSAMYLCASSLREGQGLYGYTFGSGTRLTVV.

The genes are TRBV7-2 and TRBJ1-4; D is uncertain. Germline values: CDR1 SGHTA, CDR2 FQGNSA. This CDR3 spans 16 amino acids. V lost 5 bases, J lost 1 base, and 14 bases lay in between. CDR3 sequence reads: CASSKKRPQTNEKLFF. CDR3 bases: TGTGCCAGCAGCAAGAAAAGACCCCAAACTAATGAAAAACTGTTTTTT.

The J gene is TRBJ2-7, the V gene TRBV10-2; perhaps TRBD2 as D (6 bases). Trimming shortened V by 10 bases and J by 4 bases, and 17 bases separated the two germline ends. CDR1 is WSHSY, CDR2 SAAADI, per germline. This CDR3 has 13 amino acids. The CDR3 nucleotides are TGCGCCACGGAGCCGGGACTTCGGTACGAGCAGTACTTC. Translation gives CATEPGLRYEQYF.

Note on this clone: The sample carries other DNA sequences with the same CDR3. The chain recombines TRBV7-9 with TRBJ2-7; 8 nucleotides line up with TRBD2. This CDR3 spans 14 amino acids. The V gene end was trimmed by 4 bases and the J gene end by 3 bases; junction bases not matched to a gene: 5. Germline CDR1 and CDR2: SEHNR and FQNEAQ (reference sequence). The CDR3 loop reads CASSSLAGGYEQYF. In DNA, the CDR3 is TGTGCCAGCAGCTCCCTTGCGGGGGGCTACGAGCAGTACTTC.

The rearrangement joins TRBV2 to TRBJ1-1; D may be TRBD1 (5 bases). The CDR3 is 11 amino acids. Trimming cost V 5 bases and J 8 bases, with 9 bases left between them. Per the germline V gene, CDR1 is SNHLY and CDR2 is FYNNEI. CDR3 sequence (DNA): TGTGCCAGCAGTTACGACAGAGAAGCTTTCTTT. It codes for CASSYDREAFF.

The rearrangement joins TRBV7-9 to TRBJ2-2; D ambiguous. The ends were cut back, 8 bases at V and 0 bases at J, with 10 bases in the middle. The V gene's germline CDR1 is SEHNR and CDR2 FQNEAQ (reference sequence). This CDR3 spans 14 amino acids. CDR3 coding DNA: TGTGCCAGCCTCCACGCATCGAACACCGGGGAGCTGTTTTTT. Its protein is CASLHASNTGELFF.

This chain connects TRBV4-2 to TRBJ2-1; D ambiguous. The CDR3 spans 13 residues. Germline CDR1 is LGHNA and CDR2 is YNFKEQ. V lost 4 bases to trimming and J lost 4 bases, with 8 bases between them. The CDR3 spells CASSPTEYNEQFF. DNA of the CDR3: TGTGCCAGCAGCCCCACAGAATACAATGAGCAGTTCTTC.

This chain links TRBV10-3 with TRBJ2-7; 14 nucleotides align to TRBD2. There are 18 residues in the CDR3. With 2 bases clipped from V and 4 bases from J, the junction kept 10 bases outside the gene matches. Germline CDR1 and CDR2: ENHRY and SYGVKD. The CDR3 sequence: CAISEGAGTSGRTYEQYF. The CDR3 nucleotides read TGTGCCATCAGTGAGGGCGCCGGGACTAGCGGGAGAACGTACGAGCAGTACTTC.

The chain uses TRBV7-8 and TRBJ2-1; 12 bases match TRBD1. CDR3 length: 17 amino acids. V dropped 1 base and J dropped 4; count of bases not matched to a gene: 5. Germline CDR1 and CDR2: SGHVS and FQNEAQ. CDR3 sequence (DNA): TGTGCCAGCAGCTTAGGGGGGACAGGGGGCCTATACAATGAGCAGTTCTTC. It is translated as CASSLGGTGGLYNEQFF.

The rearrangement joins TRBV11-3 to TRBJ1-1; D call uncertain. Between the trimmed V and J ends, which lost 3 bases and 1 base, there was a span of 6 bases. CDR1 and CDR2 (germline): SGHNT, YENEEA. The CDR3 covers 13 residues. CDR3 DNA sequence: TGTGCCAGCAGCTTCTCCGGGAACACTGAAGCTTTCTTT. It specifies CASSFSGNTEAFF. The whole variable domain, filled in from reference TRBV11-3 and TRBJ1-1, reads EAGVVQSPRYKIIEKKQPVAFWCNPISGHNTLYWYLQNLGQGPELLIRYENEEAVDDSQLPKDRFSAERLKGVDSTLKIQPAELGDSAVYLCASSFSGNTEAFFGQGTRLTVV.

The chain joins TRBV5-5 to TRBJ1-1; 8 nucleotides agree with TRBD1. Germline V gene sequence: CDR1 SGHKS, CDR2 YYEKEE (reference sequence). The V segment lost 6 bases and the J segment 3 bases; nucleotides outside the gene matches: 22. The CDR3 is made up of 19 amino acids. As DNA, the CDR3 is TGTGCCAGCACCCGCGTGGCAGGGGGCATCGGGGTTGGAGACACTGAAGCTTTCTTT. Translating it yields CASTRVAGGIGVGDTEAFF. Looking up the rest from reference TRBV5-5 and TRBJ1-1 gives the full variable domain: DAGVTQSPTHLIKTRGQQVTLRCSPISGHKSVSWYQQVLGQGPQFIFQYYEKEERGRGNFPDRFSARQFPNYSSELNVNALLLGDSALYLCASTRVAGGIGVGDTEAFFGQGTRLTVV.

This chain connects TRBV7-6 to TRBJ1-1, with D perhaps TRBD1 (5 bases). Per germline, CDR1 SGHVS and CDR2 FNYEAQ. V was clipped by 5 bases and J by 3 bases, with 19 bases between them. There are 16 residues in the CDR3. CDR3 sequence: CASSAPRGGVDTEAFF. The CDR3, as DNA: TGTGCCAGCAGCGCGCCACGAGGAGGGGTGGACACTGAAGCTTTCTTT. Full variable domain (missing parts from reference TRBV7-6 and TRBJ1-1): GAGVSQSPRYKVTKRGQDVALRCDPISGHVSLYWYRQALGQGPEFLTYFNYEAQQDKSGLPNDRFSAERPEGSISTLTIQRTEQRDSAMYRCASSAPRGGVDTEAFFGQGTRLTVV.

This clone was seen a single time. CDR3 sequence reads: CASSVETGLNEQFF. The CDR3 nucleotides are TGTGCCAGCAGCGTCGAGACAGGGTTGAATGAGCAGTTCTTC. The chain carries TRBV9 and TRBJ2-1; 7 nucleotides line up with TRBD1. Losses at the gene ends were 2 bases for V and 7 bases for J; bases not matched to a gene: 6. Germline-derived CDR1 and CDR2 are SGDLS and YYNGEE. This CDR3 contains 14 residues.

This clone was observed a handful of times. The chain couples TRBV11-1 to TRBJ2-7; the D gene is possibly TRBD2 (6 bases). Germline loops: CDR1 SGHAT, CDR2 FQDESV (reference sequence). The V end lost 0 bases, the J end lost 5 bases, and 14 bases lay between the germline ends. The CDR3 contains 15 residues. This CDR3 is CASSLAGGIYHEQYF. The CDR3 DNA reads as TGTGCCAGCAGCTTAGCAGGCGGGATATACCACGAGCAGTACTTC.

CDR3 DNA: TGTGCCAGCAGTCTGGACAGGGTGGTCACCGGGGAGCTGTTTTTT. It translates to CASSLDRVVTGELFF. The chain recombines TRBV5-4 with TRBJ2-2, with 8 positions matching TRBD1. The CDR3 consists of 15 residues. V trimming: 5 bases; J trimming: 4 bases; junction bases outside the gene matches: 7. CDR1 SGHNT and CDR2 YYREEE come from the germline V gene (reference sequence).

This chain joins TRBV6-5 and TRBJ2-1; D perhaps matches TRBD1 (5 bases). Trimming took off 2 bases at V and 3 bases at J, with 14 bases between the two ends. Germline CDR1 reads MNHEY; CDR2 reads SVGAGI. The CDR3 is made up of 16 amino acids. The DNA for the CDR3 is TGTGCCAGCAGTTACCGGCGGACACCTTACTACAATGAGCAGTTCTTC. Translation: CASSYRRTPYYNEQFF.

The chain recombines TRBV27 with TRBJ2-1; no reliable D call. With 5 bases removed from V and 2 bases from J, the gap between germline ends came to 10 bases. Germline assignment: CDR1 MNHEY and CDR2 SMNVEV (reference sequence). The CDR3 loop spans 14 amino acids. CDR3 nucleotides: TGTGCCAGCAGTACAACGGCCGCCTACAATGAGCAGTTCTTC. This codes for CASSTTAAYNEQFF.

The V call is TRBV29-1, the J call TRBJ2-1; no definite D call. CDR3 length: 11 residues. Germline-derived CDR1 and CDR2 are SQVTM and ANQGSEA. Trimming left V 7 bases short and J 5 bases short, with 9 bases between. This chain's CDR3 is CSANLNNEQFF. The CDR3 nucleotides read TGCAGCGCCAATTTAAACAATGAGCAGTTCTTC.

This chain uses TRBV6-1 with TRBJ2-5; a possible D gene is TRBD2 (6 bases). Deletions cut 2 bases from V and 1 base from J, with 23 bases between. This CDR3 contains 19 residues. CDR1 is MNHNS, CDR2 SASEGT, per germline. The CDR3, as DNA: TGTGCCAGCAGTGAAAGTTGGGGGGTAAGGATATCCCTCCAAGAGACCCAGTACTTC. This sequence encodes CASSESWGVRISLQETQYF.

The chain recombines TRBV7-2 with TRBJ2-3; no definite D call. V dropped 3 bases and J dropped 4 bases, with 5 bases sitting between them. CDR3 length: 12 residues. Germline CDR1 SGHTA, CDR2 FQGNSA. CDR3 region: CASSLSADTQYF. In nucleotides, the CDR3 is TGTGCCAGCAGCTTGAGCGCAGATACGCAGTATTTT.